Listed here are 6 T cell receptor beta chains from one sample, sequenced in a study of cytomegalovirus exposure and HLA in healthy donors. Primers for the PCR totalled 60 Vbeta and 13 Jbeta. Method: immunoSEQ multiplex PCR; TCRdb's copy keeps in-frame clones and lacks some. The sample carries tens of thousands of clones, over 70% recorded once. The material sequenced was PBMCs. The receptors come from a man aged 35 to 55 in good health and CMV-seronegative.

This CDR3 reads CASSDGTSGSYEQYF. CDR3 nucleotides: TGTGCCAGCAGTGATGGGACTAGCGGGAGCTACGAGCAGTACTTC. The chain is built from TRBV6-1 and TRBJ2-7, with 14 bases aligning to TRBD2. The ends lost 3 bases at V and 3 bases at J; junction bases unmatched: 1. This CDR3 is built from 15 residues. CDR1 MNHNS and CDR2 SASEGT come from the germline V gene.

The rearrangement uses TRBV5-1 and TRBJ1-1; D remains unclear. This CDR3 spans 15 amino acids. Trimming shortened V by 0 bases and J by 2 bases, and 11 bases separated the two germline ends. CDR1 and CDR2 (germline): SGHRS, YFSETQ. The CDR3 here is CASSLGVGRNTEAFF. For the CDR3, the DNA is TGCGCCAGCAGCTTGGGGGTCGGGAGAAACACTGAAGCTTTCTTT.

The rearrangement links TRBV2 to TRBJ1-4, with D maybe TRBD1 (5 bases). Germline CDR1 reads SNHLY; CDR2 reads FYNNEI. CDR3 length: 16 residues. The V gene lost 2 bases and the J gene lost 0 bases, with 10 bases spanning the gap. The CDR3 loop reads CASSELGQATNEKLFF. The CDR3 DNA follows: TGTGCCAGCAGTGAATTGGGGCAGGCAACTAATGAAAAACTGTTTTTT.

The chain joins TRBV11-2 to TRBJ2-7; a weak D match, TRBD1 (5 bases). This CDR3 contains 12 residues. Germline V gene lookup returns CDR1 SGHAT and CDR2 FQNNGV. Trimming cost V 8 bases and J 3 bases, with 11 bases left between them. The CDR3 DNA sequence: TGTGCCAGCGGGGCCCAGGTCTACGAGCAGTACTTC. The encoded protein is CASGAQVYEQYF.

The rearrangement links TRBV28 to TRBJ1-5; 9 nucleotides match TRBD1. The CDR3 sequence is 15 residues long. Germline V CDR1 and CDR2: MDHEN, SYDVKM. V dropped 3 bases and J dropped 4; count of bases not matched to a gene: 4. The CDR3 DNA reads TGTGCCAGCAGTTTTTCAGGGACAGGGAATCAGCCCCAGCATTTT. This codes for CASSFSGTGNQPQHF. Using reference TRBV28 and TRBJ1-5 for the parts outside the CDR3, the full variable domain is DVKVTQSSRYLVKRTGEKVFLECVQDMDHENMFWYRQDPGLGLRLIYFSYDVKMKEKGDIPEGYSVSREKKERFSLILESASTNQTSMYLCASSFSGTGNQPQHFGDGTRLSIL.

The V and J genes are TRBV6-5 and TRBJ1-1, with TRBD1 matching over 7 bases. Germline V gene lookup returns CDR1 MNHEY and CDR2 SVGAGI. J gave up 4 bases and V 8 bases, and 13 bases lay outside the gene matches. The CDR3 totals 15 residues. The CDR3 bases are TGTGCCAGCTCTGATTTTACGCAGGGGGGCACTGAAGCTTTCTTT. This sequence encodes CASSDFTQGGTEAFF.